These T cell receptor beta chains were read from a single sample in a study of blood T cell repertoires in COVID-19. Only in-frame clones appear in the TCRdb table, and some are missing; sequencing was by immunoSEQ multiplex PCR. The sample has approximately 470,000 clones; approximately 86% are singletons. What was sequenced was PBMCs or T cells enriched from blood (not recorded which). These receptors originate from a young woman who had recovered from COVID-19. Each CDR3 is given with its conserved first and last residue. The D gene is left open where the match is weak. Where a row states a size, it is once, few, many or the class of an expanded clone; other rows omit it.

TRBV5-1	NA	NA	TRBJ1-2	TGCGCCAGCAGCTTCGACAGCTATGGCTACACCTTC	CASSFDSYGYTF
TRBV7-3	NA	NA	TRBJ2-1	TGTGCCAGCAGCCCCCGACGGGGGGCCATCAATGAGCAGTTCTTC	CASSPRRGAINEQFF
TRBV14	NA	NA	TRBJ1-2	TGTGCCAGCAGCCGGACAACCGAGAACACCAACTATGGCTACACCTTC	CASSRTTENTNYGYTF
TRBV7-9	NA	NA	TRBJ2-7	TGTGCCAGCAGTTTGGCGGGACAGACCTACGAGCAGTACTTC	CASSLAGQTYEQYF
TRBV10-3	NA	TRBD1	TRBJ2-5	TGTGCCATCAGTGGATTCTCCGGTGAGGGGGCGTCAGAGACCCAGTACTTC	CAISGFSGEGASETQYF
TRBV6-1	NA	NA	TRBJ1-2	TGTGCCAGCAGTGAAACTCCGGGGAACTATGGCTACACCTTC	CASSETPGNYGYTF
TRBV5-6	NA	TRBD1	TRBJ1-2	TGTGCCAGCAGCTCCTTCCTCAGGGGGATTAACTATGGCTACACCTTC	CASSSFLRGINYGYTF
TRBV2	NA	NA	TRBJ2-2	TGTGCCAGCAGTGGGACAGTGAACACCGGGGAGCTGTTTTTT	CASSGTVNTGELFF
TRBV10-2	once	NA	TRBJ2-4	TGCGCCAGCAGTGATGGAGGGTTAGCCAAAAACATTCAGTACTTC	CASSDGGLAKNIQYF
TRBV30	NA	NA	TRBJ1-2	TGTGCCTGGAGTGCTACAGGGTCCCTTACTTATGGCTACACCTTC	CAWSATGSLTYGYTF
TRBV5-4	NA	NA	TRBJ2-7	TGTGCCAGCAGCTCGGGGAGCTCCTACGAGCAGTACTTC	CASSSGSSYEQYF
TRBV18	NA	NA	TRBJ2-3	TGTGCCAGCTCACATAGCCACTCTAGCACAGATACGCAGTATTTT	CASSHSHSSTDTQYF
TRBV11-2	NA	NA	TRBJ2-1	TGTGCCAGCAGCATCGGGGTTTACAATGAGCAGTTCTTC	CASSIGVYNEQFF
TRBV6-4	NA	TRBD1	TRBJ2-4	TGTGCCAGCAGTCTAACAAGGACAGGGGATGAAAACATTCAGTACTTC	CASSLTRTGDENIQYF
TRBV12-3/TRBV12-4	NA	NA	TRBJ1-2	TGTGCCAGTAGTCCAGGTCAAGGCTACACCTTC	CASSPGQGYTF
TRBV25-1	once	NA	TRBJ1-1	TGTGCCAGCAGTGATCCCAGGGTTGACACTGAAGCTTTCTTT	CASSDPRVDTEAFF
TRBV27	NA	NA	TRBJ1-2	TGTGCCAGCAGTTCGAACAGTATCTATGGCTACACCTTC	CASSSNSIYGYTF